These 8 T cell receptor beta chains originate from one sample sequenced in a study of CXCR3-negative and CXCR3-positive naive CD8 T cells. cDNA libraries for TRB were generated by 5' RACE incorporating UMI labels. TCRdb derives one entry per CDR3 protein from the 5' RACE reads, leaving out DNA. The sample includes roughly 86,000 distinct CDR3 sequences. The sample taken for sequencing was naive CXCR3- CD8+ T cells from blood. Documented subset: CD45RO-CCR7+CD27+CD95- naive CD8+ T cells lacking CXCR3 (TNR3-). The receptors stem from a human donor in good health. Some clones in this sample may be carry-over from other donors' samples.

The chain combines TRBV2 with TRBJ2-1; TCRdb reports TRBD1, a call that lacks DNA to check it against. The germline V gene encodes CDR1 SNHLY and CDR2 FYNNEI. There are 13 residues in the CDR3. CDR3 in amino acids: CASSDRNRDEQFF.

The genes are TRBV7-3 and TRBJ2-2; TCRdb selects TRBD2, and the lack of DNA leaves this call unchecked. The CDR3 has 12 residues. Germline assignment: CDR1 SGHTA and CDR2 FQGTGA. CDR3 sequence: CASSPEDGELFF.

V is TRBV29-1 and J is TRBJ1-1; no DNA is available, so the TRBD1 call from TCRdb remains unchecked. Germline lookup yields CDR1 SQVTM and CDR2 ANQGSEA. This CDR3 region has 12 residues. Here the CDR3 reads CSVGPGNTEAFF.

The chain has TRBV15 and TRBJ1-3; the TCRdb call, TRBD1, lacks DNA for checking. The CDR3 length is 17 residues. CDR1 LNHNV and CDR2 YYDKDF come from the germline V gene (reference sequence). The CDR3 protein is CATSRRQGAFSGNTIYF. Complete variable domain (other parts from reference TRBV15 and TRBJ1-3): DAMVIQNPRYQVTQFGKPVTLSCSQTLNHNVMYWYQQKSSQAPKLLFHYYDKDFNNEADTPDNFQSRRPNTSFCFLDIRSPGLGDTAMYLCATSRRQGAFSGNTIYFGEGSWLTVV.

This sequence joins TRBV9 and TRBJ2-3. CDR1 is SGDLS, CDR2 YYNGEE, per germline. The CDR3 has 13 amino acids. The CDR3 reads CASSHTDWDTQYF.

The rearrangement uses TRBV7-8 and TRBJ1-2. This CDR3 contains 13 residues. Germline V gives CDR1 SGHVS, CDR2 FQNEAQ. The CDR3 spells CASSLGEGIGYTF.

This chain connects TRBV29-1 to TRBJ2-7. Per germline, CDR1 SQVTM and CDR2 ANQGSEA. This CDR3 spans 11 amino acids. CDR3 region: CSCRDYYEQYF.

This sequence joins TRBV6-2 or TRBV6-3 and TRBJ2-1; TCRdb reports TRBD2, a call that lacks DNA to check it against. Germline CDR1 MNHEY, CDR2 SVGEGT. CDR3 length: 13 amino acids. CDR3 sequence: CASSSGTSDEQFF.